One and the same sample provided the 21 T cell receptor beta chains below, sequenced in a study of neoadjuvant anti-PD-1 for oral cavity cancer. The repertoire was sequenced with immunoSEQ multiplex PCR; TCRdb's copy has only in-frame clones and lacks some. The table shows around 62,000 clones, with around 85% occurring only once. The source material was PBMCs, sampled before nivolumab (anti-PD-1) treatment. Source of these receptors: a person aged 35-79 years with oral cavity squamous cell carcinoma.

This clone was observed a single time. The J gene is TRBJ1-2, the V gene TRBV2, with no clear D. CDR1 is SNHLY, CDR2 FYNNEI, per germline. Trimming shortened V by 8 bases and J by 4 bases, and 14 bases separated the two germline ends. The CDR3 extends over 13 amino acids. CDR3 protein: CASVFRAPYGYTF. CDR3 nucleotide sequence: TGTGCCAGCGTTTTTCGGGCCCCCTATGGCTACACCTTC. The whole variable domain, remainder taken from reference TRBV2 and TRBJ1-2, is EPEVTQTPSHQVTQMGQEVILRCVPISNHLYFYWYRQILGQKVEFLVSFYNNEISEKSEIFDDQFSVERPDGSNFTLKIRSTKLEDSAMYFCASVFRAPYGYTFGSGTRLTVV.

This chain joins TRBV11-2 and TRBJ2-1; 10 bases map to TRBD1. Unmatched junction bases numbered 10, after V lost 5 bases and J lost 6 bases. The germline gives CDR1 SGHAT, CDR2 FQNNGV. CDR3 size: 16 residues. The CDR3 DNA is TGTGCCAGCAGCCCCTTGGGACAGGGGTTTGTCAATGAGCAGTTCTTC. Amino acids: CASSPLGQGFVNEQFF.

This clone was found once. The genes are TRBV5-4 and TRBJ2-7; 12 nucleotides align to TRBD1. The CDR3 consists of 15 residues. V lost 3 bases, J lost 7 bases, and 8 bases stayed unmatched. The germline CDR1 and CDR2 sequences are SGHNT and YYREEE (reference sequence). CDR3 nucleotides: TGTGCCAGCAGCTCCGCGGGACAGGGGGCAGGGGAGCAGTACTTC. Encoded protein: CASSSAGQGAGEQYF.

The V gene is TRBV20-1, the J gene TRBJ2-5; unclear D gene. Trimming took 4 bases from V and 4 from J, leaving 7 bases between them. The CDR3 consists of 11 residues. CDR1 is DFQATT and CDR2 is SNEGSKA in the germline V gene (reference sequence). The CDR3 reads CSAKIGETQYF. As DNA, the CDR3 is TGCAGTGCTAAGATTGGAGAGACCCAGTACTTC.

This clone appeared once. This chain links TRBV27 with TRBJ1-2; D not certain. V dropped 6 bases and J dropped 8 bases, with 13 bases sitting between them. Germline lookup yields CDR1 MNHEY and CDR2 SMNVEV (reference sequence). The CDR3 consists of 12 residues. The CDR3 sequence is CASSPGPYGYTF. The DNA of the CDR3 is TGTGCCAGCAGCCCTGGGCCGTACGGCTACACCTTC.

The V gene is TRBV7-9, the J gene TRBJ1-5; the D is unclear. The germline CDR1 and CDR2 sequences are SEHNR and FQNEAQ (reference sequence). V was clipped by 5 bases and J by 5 bases, with 10 bases between them. CDR3 length equals 13 residues. DNA for the CDR3: TGTGCCAGCAGCATGAACGAGCATCAGCCCCAGCATTTT. Its protein is CASSMNEHQPQHF.

CDR3 DNA sequence: TGTGCCAGCAGCCGAAACGCCGGATACGCTGAAGCTTTCTTT. It translates to CASSRNAGYAEAFF. The rearrangement joins TRBV7-9 to TRBJ1-1; no reliable D call. Trimming took 5 bases from V and 6 from J, leaving 16 bases between them. Germline V gives CDR1 SEHNR, CDR2 FQNEAQ (reference sequence). There are 14 residues in the CDR3.

This chain connects TRBV5-6 to TRBJ1-5; D ambiguous. Trimming cost V 2 bases and J 5 bases, with 11 bases left between them. Germline V gene lookup returns CDR1 SGHDT and CDR2 YYEEEE. This CDR3 contains 14 residues. This CDR3 is CASSLRPGYQPQHF. CDR3 nucleotide sequence: TGTGCCAGCAGCTTACGCCCGGGATATCAGCCCCAGCATTTT.

This chain links TRBV28 with TRBJ1-5; D ambiguous. With 7 bases removed from V and 11 bases from J, the gap between germline ends came to 15 bases. CDR3 size: 12 residues. The germline V gene has CDR1 MDHEN and CDR2 SYDVKM. CDR3 bases: TGTGCCAGCACCCTTGGAGGAGGCGCCCAGCATTTT. It encodes CASTLGGGAQHF. Variable domain in full (rest from reference TRBV28 and TRBJ1-5): DVKVTQSSRYLVKRTGEKVFLECVQDMDHENMFWYRQDPGLGLRLIYFSYDVKMKEKGDIPEGYSVSREKKERFSLILESASTNQTSMYLCASTLGGGAQHFGDGTRLSIL.

On this clone: Sequence at one end of the junction differs from germline and may be a read error. The rearrangement uses TRBV5-1 and TRBJ1-2; tentative D call: TRBD1 (5 bases). The CDR3 runs 11 residues. Germline CDR1 and CDR2: SGHRS and YFSETQ. The CDR3 DNA reads as TGCGCCAGCAGCTCACCGGGGCCTCCGCACTTC. It encodes CASSSPGPPHF.

The table lists this clone with a count of one. J is TRBJ2-5 and V is TRBV15, with 9 bases matching TRBD1. Germline V lookup: CDR1 LNHNV, CDR2 YYDKDF (reference sequence). V lost 3 bases to trimming and J lost 1 base; unmatched junction nucleotides: 3. The CDR3 consists of 15 residues. CDR3 residues: CATSSRQGVQETQYF. In nucleotides, the CDR3 is TGTGCCACCAGCAGCCGACAGGGGGTCCAAGAGACCCAGTACTTC.

CDR3 coding DNA: TGTGCCAAAAAGGCTAGCACAGATACGCAGTATTTT. Amino acid sequence: CAKKASTDTQYF. The V and J genes are TRBV2 and TRBJ2-3, with D unclear. Deletions cut 10 bases from V and 0 bases from J, with 8 bases between. The CDR3 runs to 12 residues. CDR1 and CDR2 from the germline V gene are SNHLY and FYNNEI.

The chain joins TRBV5-1 to TRBJ1-4; D is undetermined. V lost 0 bases to trimming and J lost 0 bases, with 6 bases between them. CDR1 and CDR2 (germline): SGHRS, YFSETQ. The CDR3 sequence is 15 residues long. For the CDR3, the DNA is TGCGCCAGCAGCTTGGCCCAGGCAACTAATGAAAAACTGTTTTTT. This gives the protein CASSLAQATNEKLFF.

This clone was found a few times. The CDR3 region has the DNA TGTGCCAGCAGCCCTGACGGATACGGCAATCAGCCCCAGCATTTT. Protein sequence: CASSPDGYGNQPQHF. The rearrangement uses TRBV27 and TRBJ1-5; D is undetermined. Germline lookup yields CDR1 MNHEY and CDR2 SMNVEV (reference sequence). V lost 6 bases to trimming and J lost 2 bases, with 14 bases between them. The CDR3 has 15 amino acids.

The gene calls are TRBV5-5 and TRBJ2-7; 14 bases match TRBD2. Per germline, CDR1 SGHKS and CDR2 YYEKEE (reference sequence). V lost 4 bases, J lost 1 base, and 4 bases stayed unmatched. This CDR3 has 16 residues. This CDR3 is CASSPGLAGVSYEQYF. The CDR3 bases are TGTGCCAGCAGCCCGGGACTAGCGGGAGTGTCCTACGAGCAGTACTTC. The variable domain in full, with the rest retrieved from reference TRBV5-5 and TRBJ2-7, is DAGVTQSPTHLIKTRGQQVTLRCSPISGHKSVSWYQQVLGQGPQFIFQYYEKEERGRGNFPDRFSARQFPNYSSELNVNALLLGDSALYLCASSPGLAGVSYEQYFGPGTRLTVT.

This clone was seen more than once but under ten times. The gene calls are TRBV6-6 and TRBJ2-7, with 8 bases fitting TRBD1. This CDR3 contains 15 residues. The germline V gene encodes CDR1 MNHNY and CDR2 SVGAGI (reference sequence). The junction had 2 bases not matched to a gene; V was cut back by 0 bases and J by 1 base. The CDR3 region has the DNA TGTGCCAGCAGTTACTCCGGGACAGGTTCCTACGAGCAGTACTTC. Translated: CASSYSGTGSYEQYF.

This clone was counted a few times. The V and J genes are TRBV20-1 and TRBJ1-1, with TRBD1 matching 7 bases. The V gene end was trimmed by 6 bases and the J gene end by 6 bases; junction bases not matched to a gene: 4. This CDR3 is built from 11 residues. Germline loops: CDR1 DFQATT, CDR2 SNEGSKA (reference sequence). The CDR3 DNA is TGCAGTGCCCTTGGACAGGCTGAAGCTTTCTTT. Its translation: CSALGQAEAFF.

The gene calls are TRBV7-7 and TRBJ2-2; D ambiguous. Germline lookup yields CDR1 SSHAT and CDR2 FNYEAQ (reference sequence). V lost 3 bases and J 1 base, leaving 6 bases between the germline ends. The CDR3 contains 14 residues. The CDR3 nucleotides read TGTGCCAGCAGCTTCGGTAGGAACACCGGGGAGCTGTTTTTT. It specifies CASSFGRNTGELFF.

This sequence joins TRBV28 and TRBJ1-5; TRBD1 is a possible D gene (6 bases). CDR1 is MDHEN and CDR2 is SYDVKM in the germline V gene. The V gene lost 6 bases and the J gene lost 5 bases, with 14 bases spanning the gap. CDR3 length equals 14 residues. The CDR3 sequence is CASSPAGAHQPQHF. In DNA form, the CDR3 reads TGTGCCAGCAGCCCAGCAGGGGCTCATCAGCCCCAGCATTTT.

This rearrangement joins TRBV7-8 to TRBJ2-1, with D maybe TRBD2 (6 bases). V was shortened by 4 bases and J by 0 bases, with 10 bases between the two germline ends. The germline CDR1 and CDR2 sequences are SGHVS and FQNEAQ. This CDR3 has 15 amino acids. CDR3 sequence (DNA): TGTGCCAGCAGCTACCGACTAGGCTCCTACAATGAGCAGTTCTTC. Its translation: CASSYRLGSYNEQFF.

This clone appeared a single time. The chain employs TRBV11-2 and TRBJ1-1; possibly TRBD1 for D (5 bases). Germline V gene sequence: CDR1 SGHAT, CDR2 FQNNGV. V dropped 2 bases and J dropped 5 bases, with 12 bases sitting between them. The CDR3 contains 14 residues. The CDR3 DNA is TGTGCCAGCAGCTTAAGCAGGGTGGGGACTGAAGCTTTCTTT. Its protein product is CASSLSRVGTEAFF.